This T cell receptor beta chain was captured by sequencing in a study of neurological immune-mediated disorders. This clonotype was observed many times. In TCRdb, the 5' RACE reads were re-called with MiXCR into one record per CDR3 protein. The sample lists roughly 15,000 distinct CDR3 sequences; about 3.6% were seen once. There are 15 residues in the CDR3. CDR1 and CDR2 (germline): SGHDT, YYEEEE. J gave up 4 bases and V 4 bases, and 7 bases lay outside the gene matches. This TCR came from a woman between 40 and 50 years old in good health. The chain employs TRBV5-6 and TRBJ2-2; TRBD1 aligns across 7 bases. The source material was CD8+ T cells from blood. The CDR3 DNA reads TGTGCCAGCAGCACGGAGGCAGGGGGCACCGGGGAGCTGTTTTTT. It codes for CASSTEAGGTGELFF.